One T cell receptor beta chain is described in this entry. Its specificity is unknown. This sample was included in a study of T cell repertoires in cytomegalovirus infection. Whole-study findings and limits: HLA-C-restricted CMV clonotypes gave the most frequent clonotype in two of eight donors.

One entry per CDR3 protein results from TCRdb running MiXCR on the reads. The repertoire holds roughly 200,000 distinct CDR3 sequences, with about 40% as singletons. The sequenced sample was CD8+ T cells from cultured PBMCs, obtained from culture after CMV antigen stimulation. This TCR derives from a human donor in good health (CMV status not recorded). Some clones in this sample may be carry-over from other donors' samples.

DNA of the CDR3: TGTGCCAGCAGCTTAGTCGCGGCCGAACGGGAAAAACTGTTTTTT. Encoded protein: CASSLVAAEREKLFF. This chain connects TRBV7-9 to TRBJ1-4, with D unclear. Germline values: CDR1 SEHNR, CDR2 FQNEAQ (reference sequence). The CDR3 contains 15 residues. The V end was cut by 1 base, the J end by 8 bases, with 14 bases between.